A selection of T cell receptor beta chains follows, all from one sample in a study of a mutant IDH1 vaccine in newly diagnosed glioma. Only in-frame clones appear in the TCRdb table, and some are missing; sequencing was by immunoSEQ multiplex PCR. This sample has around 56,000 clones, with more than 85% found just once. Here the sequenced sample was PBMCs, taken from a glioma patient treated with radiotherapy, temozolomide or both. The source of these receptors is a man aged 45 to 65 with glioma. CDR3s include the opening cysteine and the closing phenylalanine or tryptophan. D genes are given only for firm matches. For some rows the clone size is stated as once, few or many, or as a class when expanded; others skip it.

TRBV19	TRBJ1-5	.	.	TGTGCCAGTAGTACCGCCCCTAGTCAGCCCCAGCATTTT	CASSTAPSQPQHF
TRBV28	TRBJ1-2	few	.	TGTGCCAGCCGGACGGGAGGCTATGGCTACACCTTC	CASRTGGYGYTF
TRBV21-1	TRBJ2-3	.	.	TGTGCCAGCAGCAAAGTTGGAGATACGCAGTATTTT	CASSKVGDTQYF
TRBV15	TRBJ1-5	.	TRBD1	TGTGCCACCAGCAGACGGGACAGGGCGGGTTATAGCAATCAGCCCCAGCATTTT	CATSRRDRAGYSNQPQHF
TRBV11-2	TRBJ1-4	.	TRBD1	TGTGCCAGCAGCCGGACAGGGGGGAATGAAAAACTGTTTTTT	CASSRTGGNEKLFF
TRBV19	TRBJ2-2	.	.	TGTGCCAGTAGTGAACAGACGAACACCGGGGAGCTGTTTTTT	CASSEQTNTGELFF
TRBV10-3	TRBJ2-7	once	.	TGTGCCATCAGTGACCACAGTGACGAGAGGGATGCGCAGTACTTC	CAISDHSDERDAQYF
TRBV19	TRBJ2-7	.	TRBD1	TGTGCCAGTAGGTTAAGGACAGGTTCCTACGAGCAGTACTTC	CASRLRTGSYEQYF
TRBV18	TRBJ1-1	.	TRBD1	TGTGCCAGCTCACCACCGAGACAGGGGGCGGGGAACACTGAAGCTTTCTTT	CASSPPRQGAGNTEAFF
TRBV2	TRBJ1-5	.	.	TGTGCCAGCAGTCGACGGAATAGCAATCAGCCCCAGCATTTT	CASSRRNSNQPQHF
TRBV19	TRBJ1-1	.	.	TGTGCCAGTAGTGAGGTGTTGGACACTGAAGCTTTCTTT	CASSEVLDTEAFF
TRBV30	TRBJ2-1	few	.	TGTGCCTGGAGACAGTACAATGAGCAGTTCTTC	CAWRQYNEQFF
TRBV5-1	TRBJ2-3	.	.	TGCGCCAGCAGCCCGAGGGCAGCTCCAGGAGATACGCAGTATTTT	CASSPRAAPGDTQYF
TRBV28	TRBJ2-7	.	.	TGTGCCACCTCCTGGACCGCTTCTGGCGAGCAGTACTTC	CATSWTASGEQYF
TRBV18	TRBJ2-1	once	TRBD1	TGTGCCAGCTCCGCCAACAGGGGAACATACAATGAGCAGTTCTTC	CASSANRGTYNEQFF
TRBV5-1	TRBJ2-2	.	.	TGCGCCAGCAGGGGCTTCAACACCGGGGAGCTGTTTTTT	CASRGFNTGELFF
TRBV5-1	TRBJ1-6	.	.	TGCGCCAGCAGCTTGGCGTCGGGGATTAATTCACCCCTCCACTTT	CASSLASGINSPLHF
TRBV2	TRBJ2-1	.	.	TGTGCCAGTGCAGGACCGCCCAAAAATGAGCAGTTCTTC	CASAGPPKNEQFF
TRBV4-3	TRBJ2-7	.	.	TGCGCCAGCAGCCAAGACCCTAACTACTACGAGCAGTACTTC	CASSQDPNYYEQYF
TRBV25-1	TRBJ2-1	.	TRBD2	TGTGCCAGCAAGAGGACTAGCGGGAACTGGGATGAGCAGTTCTTC	CASKRTSGNWDEQFF
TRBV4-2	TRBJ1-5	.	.	TGTGCCAGCAGCCAAGTTTTGGCAGGGATTGGTCCCCAGCATTTT	CASSQVLAGIGPQHF
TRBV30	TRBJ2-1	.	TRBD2	TGTGCCTGGTCCAGGAGCGGGGGTGAGCAGTTCTTC	CAWSRSGGEQFF
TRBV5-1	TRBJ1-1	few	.	TGCGCCAGCAGCTTGGTGGGACAAACCCGGAACACTGAAGCTTTCTTT	CASSLVGQTRNTEAFF